The 27 T cell receptor beta chains reported below all come from one sample, sequenced in a study of shared clonotypes between healthy human individuals. CD8 cells regarded as naive lacked CD45RO, were positively chosen for CCR7, and omitted terminally differentiated effector memory CD45RA+ cells. Here immunoSEQ multiplex PCR was the method, and the copy in TCRdb shows in-frame clones only, minus some. Of roughly 1,800,000 clones detected, about 95% appear once; the ten largest clones hold roughly 1%. Sample: naive CD8+ T cells sorted from blood. These receptors originate from a man between 18 and 29 years old in good health.

Concerning this clone itself: The sample contains more than one DNA sequence encoding this CDR3. The chain joins TRBV9 to TRBJ2-2; D is ambiguous. CDR1 and CDR2 from the germline V gene are SGDLS and YYNGEE. Trimming removed 0 bases at V and 6 bases at J, with 6 bases between. The CDR3 has 13 amino acids. CDR3 sequence: CASSVVSAGELFF. CDR3 nucleotide sequence: TGTGCCAGCAGCGTAGTGAGCGCCGGGGAGCTGTTTTTT.

In its sample, this clone was seen a few times. The CDR3 reads CASSQTSASNQPQHF. The CDR3 DNA sequence: TGTGCCAGCTCACAAACATCGGCTAGCAATCAGCCCCAGCATTTT. The V gene is TRBV18, the J gene TRBJ1-5; D gene uncertain. Per germline, CDR1 KGHSH and CDR2 LQKENI. Trimming removed 4 bases from V and 0 bases from J, with 10 bases in between. This CDR3 has 15 residues.

The rearrangement links TRBV6-1 to TRBJ1-6, with unresolved D. Trimming cost V 6 bases and J 7 bases, with 13 bases left between them. Germline V CDR1 and CDR2: MNHNS, SASEGT. The CDR3 is 14 residues long. The DNA for the CDR3 is TGTGCCAGCAGGGAACCGGGTCACAATTCACCCCTCCACTTT. This codes for CASREPGHNSPLHF.

V gene TRBV19 combines with J gene TRBJ1-5; 7 nucleotides align to TRBD1. The V segment lost 9 bases and the J segment 12 bases; nucleotides outside the gene matches: 8. Looked up from germline, CDR1 is LNHDA and CDR2 is SQIVND (reference sequence). The CDR3 loop spans 11 amino acids. The CDR3, as DNA: TGTGCCAGCCGGCAGGGGGAACTCCAGCATTTT. Its translation is CASRQGELQHF.

This rearrangement joins TRBV13 to TRBJ1-6, with D maybe TRBD1 (6 bases). With 6 bases removed from V and 7 bases from J, the gap between germline ends came to 16 bases. Germline V gene lookup returns CDR1 PRHDT and CDR2 FYEKMQ (reference sequence). The CDR3 is 15 amino acids. The CDR3 DNA reads TGTGCCAGCAGTCAGGGGTCAGGGGTGAATTCACCCCTCCACTTT. Translation gives CASSQGSGVNSPLHF.

CDR3 protein: CASSSPDRIFTDTQYF. The CDR3 DNA reads TGTGCCAGCAGCTCCCCGGACAGGATCTTCACAGATACGCAGTATTTT. The chain couples TRBV7-9 to TRBJ2-3; TRBD1 agrees at 7 bases. Germline V gives CDR1 SEHNR, CDR2 FQNEAQ (reference sequence). Trimming at V came to 4 bases and at J to 2 bases, leaving 9 bases not matched to a gene. The CDR3 has 16 residues.

As regards this clone: Other DNA sequences within the sample encode an identical CDR3. CDR3 protein: CASSYGVQETQYF. The CDR3 nucleotides are TGTGCCAGCAGTTACGGTGTCCAAGAGACCCAGTACTTC. The rearrangement joins TRBV6-5 to TRBJ2-5; no clear D gene. Germline V gene data show CDR1 as MNHEY and CDR2 as SVGAGI. The CDR3 runs to 13 residues. V lost 2 bases and J 1 base, leaving 5 bases between the germline ends.

CDR3 protein: CASTLTTPYNEQFF. The DNA for the CDR3 is TGTGCCAGCACCCTAACGACACCGTACAATGAGCAGTTCTTC. This chain connects TRBV2 to TRBJ2-1, with D uncertain. CDR3 size: 14 residues. V lost 7 bases and J 4 bases, leaving 14 bases between the germline ends. Germline V gene sequence: CDR1 SNHLY, CDR2 FYNNEI.

This chain uses TRBV4-1 with TRBJ2-7, with a weak D call TRBD1 (5 bases). Germline V gives CDR1 MGHRA, CDR2 YSYEKL. V gave up 3 bases and J gave up 5 bases, with 14 bases separating them. The CDR3 has 14 residues. CDR3 amino acids: CASSHVKGDDEQYF. CDR3 nucleotide sequence: TGCGCCAGCAGCCACGTAAAAGGGGATGACGAGCAGTACTTC.

The chain links TRBV7-6 to TRBJ2-3, with TRBD2 identical over 11 bases. CDR1 and CDR2 (germline): SGHVS, FNYEAQ. Germline trimming cut 0 bases from V and 6 bases from J; bases unmatched to any gene: 8. CDR3 length: 17 amino acids. The CDR3 DNA sequence: TGTGCCAGCAGCTTAGCAATGGCTAGCGGGGGGCCCGATACGCAGTATTTT. Translated, it gives CASSLAMASGGPDTQYF.

Comments on this clone: The same CDR3 also results from other DNA sequences found in this sample. The chain joins TRBV10-2 to TRBJ2-1; D call uncertain. This CDR3 is 11 amino acids long. V lost 2 bases to trimming and J lost 8 bases, with 4 bases between them. Germline assignment: CDR1 WSHSY and CDR2 SAAADI. CDR3 in DNA: TGCGCCAGCAGTGAGGGGGATGAGCAGTTCTTC. Translation gives CASSEGDEQFF.

The genes are TRBV7-3 and TRBJ2-7; 10 bases line up with TRBD2. The CDR3 extends over 14 amino acids. Germline V lookup: CDR1 SGHTA, CDR2 FQGTGA. The V gene end was trimmed by 2 bases and the J gene end by 3 bases; junction bases not matched to a gene: 1. CDR3 region: CASSLLAGDYEQYF. The CDR3 region has the DNA TGTGCCAGCAGCTTACTAGCGGGGGACTACGAGCAGTACTTC.

This chain's CDR3 is CASNLGAAASYEQYF. In DNA, the CDR3 is TGTGCCAGCAACCTGGGGGCGGCAGCCTCCTACGAGCAGTACTTC. The chain has TRBV2 and TRBJ2-7; possibly TRBD1 for D (6 bases). The CDR3 is 15 amino acids. V was shortened by 7 bases and J by 0 bases, with 16 bases between the two germline ends. CDR1 is SNHLY and CDR2 is FYNNEI in the germline V gene.

This clone was seen a single time. The V gene is TRBV2, the J gene TRBJ2-7, with 8 bases fitting TRBD1. The CDR3 sequence is 14 residues long. In germline, CDR1 is SNHLY, CDR2 FYNNEI. The J segment lost 3 bases and the V segment lost 3 bases, leaving 4 bases of the junction unmatched. CDR3 bases: TGTGCCAGCAGTGATGCCACAGGGGGCTACGAGCAGTACTTC. Amino acid sequence: CASSDATGGYEQYF.

V and J are TRBV28 and TRBJ2-5, with D perhaps matching TRBD1 (5 bases). The germline V gene has CDR1 MDHEN and CDR2 SYDVKM. The V end lost 4 bases, the J end lost 0 bases, and 12 bases lay between the germline ends. CDR3 size: 15 residues. CDR3 sequence reads: CASSYIQGYQETQYF. CDR3 sequence (DNA): TGTGCCAGCAGTTATATCCAGGGTTACCAAGAGACCCAGTACTTC.

This clone was counted once. Additional DNA sequences in this sample encode the identical CDR3. This chain connects TRBV4-1 to TRBJ2-7, with TRBD2 as a possible D gene (6 bases). V was shortened by 1 base and J by 3 bases, with 7 bases between the two germline ends. The CDR3 has 13 residues. The germline V gene has CDR1 MGHRA and CDR2 YSYEKL. CDR3 amino acids: CASSQVGGYEQYF. CDR3 DNA sequence: TGCGCCAGCAGCCAAGTCGGGGGCTACGAGCAGTACTTC.

This chain joins TRBV28 and TRBJ1-6; TRBD1 is a possible D gene (6 bases). The CDR3 totals 16 residues. V was clipped by 6 bases and J by 14 bases, with 26 bases between them. Germline loops: CDR1 MDHEN, CDR2 SYDVKM. The CDR3 region is CASRKTLWGRGFTLHF. CDR3 nucleotides: TGTGCCAGCAGGAAAACGCTCTGGGGGCGGGGGTTCACCCTCCACTTT.

V is TRBV6-5 and J is TRBJ2-5; no firm D call. Germline V gives CDR1 MNHEY, CDR2 SVGAGI. V lost 0 bases and J 0 bases, leaving 5 bases between the germline ends. This CDR3 is 14 amino acids long. CDR3 protein: CASSYSWYQETQYF. CDR3 nucleotide sequence: TGTGCCAGCAGTTACTCGTGGTACCAAGAGACCCAGTACTTC.

The chain carries TRBV4-1 and TRBJ2-7; D not resolved. Trimming removed 1 base from V and 0 bases from J, with 10 bases in between. Germline CDR1 and CDR2: MGHRA and YSYEKL. The CDR3 totals 15 residues. The CDR3 region is CASSQVAKSSYEQYF. CDR3 bases: TGCGCCAGCAGCCAAGTAGCAAAGAGCTCCTACGAGCAGTACTTC.

The chain has TRBV11-2 and TRBJ2-7; 7 bases match TRBD2. The CDR3 is 15 amino acids. CDR1 is SGHAT and CDR2 is FQNNGV in the germline V gene. Losses at the gene ends were 5 bases for V and 7 bases for J; bases not matched to a gene: 14. As DNA, the CDR3 is TGTGCCAGCAGCCTTGTGGCTAGCGGAACGGGGGAGCAGTACTTC. Protein product: CASSLVASGTGEQYF.

The rearrangement uses TRBV4-1 and TRBJ1-2; D perhaps matches TRBD1 (6 bases). This CDR3 is built from 15 residues. Trimming pared 4 bases from V and 4 bases from J, leaving 16 bases between. Germline CDR1 reads MGHRA; CDR2 reads YSYEKL. This CDR3 reads CASSLDRTFSYGYTF. CDR3 bases: TGCGCCAGCAGCCTAGACAGGACTTTTTCCTATGGCTACACCTTC.

As concerns this clone: At one end the junction does not follow the germline gene, possibly because of a read error. The chain has TRBV7-9 and TRBJ2-1; 12 bases map to TRBD2. The germline CDR1 and CDR2 sequences are SEHNR and FQNEAQ (reference sequence). This CDR3 comprises 13 residues. The CDR3 protein is CASSLAASGRGLF. CDR3 coding DNA: TGTGCCAGCAGCTTAGCGGCTAGCGGGAGGGGCCTCTTC.

The genes are TRBV7-9 and TRBJ2-3; D remains unclear. Germline V gene lookup returns CDR1 SEHNR and CDR2 FQNEAQ (reference sequence). The V end lost 1 base, the J end lost 2 bases, and 7 bases lay between the germline ends. This CDR3 has 14 amino acids. CDR3 sequence: CASSLDGDTDTQYF. CDR3 nucleotides: TGTGCCAGCAGCTTAGATGGGGACACAGATACGCAGTATTTT.

This clone showed up just a few times. The chain recombines TRBV6-6 with TRBJ1-5; D is unclear. The CDR3 runs 11 residues. V dropped 6 bases and J dropped 3 bases, with 3 bases sitting between them. In germline, CDR1 is MNHNY, CDR2 SVGAGI (reference sequence). DNA of the CDR3: TGTGCCAGCAGATCCAATCAGCCCCAGCATTTT. Residues: CASRSNQPQHF.

This rearrangement joins TRBV30 to TRBJ1-2, with 7 bases that match TRBD1. The V and J ends lost 7 bases and 5 bases, in that order; junction bases with no gene match: 13. From germline, CDR1 is GTSNPN and CDR2 SVGIG (reference sequence). CDR3 length equals 14 residues. CDR3 region: CAYSNTGDRYGYTF. In DNA form, the CDR3 reads TGTGCCTACTCAAACACAGGGGATAGGTATGGCTACACCTTC.

There are a few counts of this clone. The chain carries TRBV5-4 and TRBJ1-1; no reliable D call. The ends were cut back, 0 bases at V and 4 bases at J, with 7 bases in the middle. Per germline, CDR1 SGHNT and CDR2 YYREEE (reference sequence). CDR3 length: 13 amino acids. CDR3 amino acids: CASSLAWGTEAFF. The CDR3 DNA reads TGTGCCAGCAGCTTGGCCTGGGGCACTGAAGCTTTCTTT.

This chain uses TRBV7-9 with TRBJ2-7, with TRBD1 identical over 10 bases. The CDR3 is 16 amino acids. Trimming removed 3 bases from V and 5 bases from J; junction bases left unmatched: 10. The germline gives CDR1 SEHNR, CDR2 FQNEAQ (reference sequence). The CDR3 sequence is CASSFMSGTGDHEQYF. The CDR3 coding sequence is TGTGCCAGCAGCTTTATGTCTGGGACAGGGGACCACGAGCAGTACTTC.